Listed below are T cell receptor beta chains from one sample, sequenced in a study of blood T cell repertoires in COVID-19. Profiling relied on immunoSEQ multiplex PCR, and the TCRdb table lists in-frame clones only, not all of them. The sample records some 140,000 clones, 70% to 80% being singletons. The sample was peripheral blood. These receptors came from a man between 60 and 75 years old who had recovered from COVID-19. Each CDR3 is given with its conserved first and last residue. The D gene is left open where the match is weak. Rows may omit the clone size; those that give it use once, few, many or a size class.

cdr3_aa,cdr3_nt,clone_size,d_call,v_call,j_call
CASSQWTGAGNIQYF,TGTGCCAGCAGCCAATGGACAGGGGCAGGAAACATTCAGTACTTC,.,TRBD1,TRBV14,TRBJ2-4
CASSSHGTSGGTGELFF,TGTGCCAGCAGTTCCCACGGGACTAGCGGGGGAACCGGGGAGCTGTTTTTT,.,TRBD2,TRBV6-2/TRBV6-3,TRBJ2-2
CASRQTGLETQYF,TGCGCCAGCAGACAGACAGGGCTAGAGACCCAGTACTTC,.,TRBD1,TRBV5-1,TRBJ2-5
CASSLVQGEETQYF,TGCGCCAGCAGCTTAGTACAGGGGGAAGAGACCCAGTACTTC,.,TRBD1,TRBV5-1,TRBJ2-5
CASSLLTGEAKKLFF,TGTGCCAGCAGCTTACTGACGGGGGAGGCAAAAAAACTGTTTTTT,.,.,TRBV5-5,TRBJ1-4
CASRFRGKNQPQHF,TGTGCCAGCCGCTTCCGGGGGAAGAATCAGCCCCAGCATTTT,.,.,TRBV27,TRBJ1-5
CASSHRAGYQETQYF,TGTGCCAGCAGCCACCGAGCGGGGTACCAAGAGACCCAGTACTTC,.,TRBD2,TRBV3-1/TRBV3-2,TRBJ2-5
CASSSTNPADRDMYGYTF,TGTGCCAGCAGTTCCACCAACCCCGCGGACAGGGACATGTATGGCTACACCTTC,.,TRBD1,TRBV28,TRBJ1-2
CASSPRTSNTGELFF,TGCGCCAGCAGCCCGAGGACATCGAACACCGGGGAGCTGTTTTTT,.,.,TRBV4-3,TRBJ2-2
CASTTGGGEAFF,TGTGCCAGCACCACTGGGGGGGGAGAAGCTTTCTTT,.,.,TRBV16,TRBJ1-1
CASGLVLGQGARQETQYF,TGTGCTAGTGGTTTGGTACTTGGACAGGGGGCGCGTCAAGAGACCCAGTACTTC,few,TRBD1,TRBV12-5,TRBJ2-5
CASVAGGGNNEQFF,TGCGCCAGTGTAGCGGGAGGAGGGAACAATGAGCAGTTCTTC,.,TRBD2,TRBV5-1,TRBJ2-1
CASSIQGQGGYTF,TGTGCCAGTAGTATCCAAGGTCAGGGAGGCTACACCTTC,.,.,TRBV19,TRBJ1-2
CASSLPFSTDTQYF,TGTGCCAGCAGCCTCCCCTTCAGCACAGATACGCAGTATTTT,.,.,TRBV11-2,TRBJ2-3
CASSPTGTGRYGYTF,TGTGCCAGCAGCCCAACCGGAACAGGGCGCTATGGCTACACCTTC,.,.,TRBV11-1,TRBJ1-2
CASSLTGGTSGGNEQFF,TGTGCCAGCAGCTTAACGGGAGGGACTAGCGGGGGCAATGAGCAGTTCTTC,.,TRBD2,TRBV7-3,TRBJ2-1